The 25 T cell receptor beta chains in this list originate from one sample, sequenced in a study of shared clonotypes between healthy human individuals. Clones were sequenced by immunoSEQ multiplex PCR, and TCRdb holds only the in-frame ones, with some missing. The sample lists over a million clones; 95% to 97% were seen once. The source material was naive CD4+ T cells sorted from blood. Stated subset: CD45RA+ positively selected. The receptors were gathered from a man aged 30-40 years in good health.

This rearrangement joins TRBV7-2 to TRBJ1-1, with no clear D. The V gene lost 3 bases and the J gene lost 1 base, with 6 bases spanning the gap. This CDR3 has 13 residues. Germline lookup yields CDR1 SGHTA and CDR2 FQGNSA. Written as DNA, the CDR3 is TGTGCCAGCAGCTTTGGAGAGAACACTGAAGCTTTCTTT. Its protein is CASSFGENTEAFF. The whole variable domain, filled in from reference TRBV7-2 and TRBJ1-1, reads GAGVSQSPSNKVTEKGKDVELRCDPISGHTALYWYRQSLGQGLEFLIYFQGNSAPDKSGLPSDRFSAERTGGSVSTLTIQRTQQEDSAVYLCASSFGENTEAFFGQGTRLTVV.

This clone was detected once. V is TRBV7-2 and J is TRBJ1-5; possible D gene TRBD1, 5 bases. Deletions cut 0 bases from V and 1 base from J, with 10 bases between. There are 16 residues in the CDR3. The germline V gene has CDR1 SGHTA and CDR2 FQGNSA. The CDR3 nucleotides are TGTGCCAGCAGCTTAGCCGGGACTGTGAGCAATCAGCCCCAGCATTTT. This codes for CASSLAGTVSNQPQHF.

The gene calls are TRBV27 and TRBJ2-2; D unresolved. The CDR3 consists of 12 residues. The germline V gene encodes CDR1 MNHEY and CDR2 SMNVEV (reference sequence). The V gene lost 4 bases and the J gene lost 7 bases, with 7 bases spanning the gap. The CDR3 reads CASSWRGGELFF. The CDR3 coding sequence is TGTGCCAGCAGTTGGCGCGGCGGGGAGCTGTTTTTT.

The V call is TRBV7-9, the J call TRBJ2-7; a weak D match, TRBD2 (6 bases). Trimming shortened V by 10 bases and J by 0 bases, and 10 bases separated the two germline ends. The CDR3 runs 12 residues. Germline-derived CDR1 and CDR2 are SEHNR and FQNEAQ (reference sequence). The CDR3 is CATAGGSYEQYF. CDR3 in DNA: TGTGCCACAGCGGGCGGCTCCTACGAGCAGTACTTC.

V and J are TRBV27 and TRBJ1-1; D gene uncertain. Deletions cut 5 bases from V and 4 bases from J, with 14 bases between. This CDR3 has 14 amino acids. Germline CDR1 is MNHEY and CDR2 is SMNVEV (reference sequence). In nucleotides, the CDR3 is TGTGCCAGCAGTAACAACATAGGGCTCACTGAAGCTTTCTTT. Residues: CASSNNIGLTEAFF.

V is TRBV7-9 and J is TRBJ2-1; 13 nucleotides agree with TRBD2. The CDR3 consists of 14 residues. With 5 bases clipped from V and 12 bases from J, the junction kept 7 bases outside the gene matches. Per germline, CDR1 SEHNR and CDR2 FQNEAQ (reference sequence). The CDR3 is CASSPGTSGIRQFF. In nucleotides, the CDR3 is TGTGCCAGCAGCCCGGGGACTAGCGGGATAAGGCAGTTCTTC. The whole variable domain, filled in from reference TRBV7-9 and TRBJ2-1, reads DTGVSQNPRHKITKRGQNVTFRCDPISEHNRLYWYRQTLGQGPEFLTYFQNEAQLEKSRLLSDRFSAERPKGSFSTLEIQRTEQGDSAMYLCASSPGTSGIRQFFGPGTRLTVL.

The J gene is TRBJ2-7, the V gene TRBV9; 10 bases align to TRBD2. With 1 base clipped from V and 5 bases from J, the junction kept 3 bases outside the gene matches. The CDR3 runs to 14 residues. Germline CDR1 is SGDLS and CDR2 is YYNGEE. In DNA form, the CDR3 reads TGTGCCAGCAGCGTACTAGCGGGAGCCGACGAGCAGTACTTC. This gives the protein CASSVLAGADEQYF.

CDR3 sequence: CASSLYDTQYF. The CDR3, as DNA: TGTGCCAGCAGCTTATACGATACGCAGTATTTT. The chain couples TRBV7-2 to TRBJ2-3; D is ambiguous. The CDR3 is made up of 11 amino acids. The germline gives CDR1 SGHTA, CDR2 FQGNSA. The ends were cut back, 2 bases at V and 6 bases at J, with 3 bases in the middle.

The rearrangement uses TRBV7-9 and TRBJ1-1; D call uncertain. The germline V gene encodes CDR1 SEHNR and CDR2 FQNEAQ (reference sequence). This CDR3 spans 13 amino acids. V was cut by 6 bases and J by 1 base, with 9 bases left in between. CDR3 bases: TGTGCCAGCAGGTTAAGCGGGAACACTGAAGCTTTCTTT. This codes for CASRLSGNTEAFF.

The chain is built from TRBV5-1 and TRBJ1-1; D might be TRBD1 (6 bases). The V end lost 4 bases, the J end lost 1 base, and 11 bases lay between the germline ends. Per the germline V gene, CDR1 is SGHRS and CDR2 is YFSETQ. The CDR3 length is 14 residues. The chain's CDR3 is CASSAKGQNTEAFF. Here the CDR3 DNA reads TGCGCCAGCAGCGCGAAGGGACAGAACACTGAAGCTTTCTTT.

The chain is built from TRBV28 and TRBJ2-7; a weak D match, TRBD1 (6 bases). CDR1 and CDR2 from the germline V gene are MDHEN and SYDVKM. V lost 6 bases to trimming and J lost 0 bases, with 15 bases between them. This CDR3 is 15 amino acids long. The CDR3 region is CASSPLGDISYEQYF. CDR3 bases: TGTGCCAGCAGCCCCCTCGGGGACATCTCCTACGAGCAGTACTTC.

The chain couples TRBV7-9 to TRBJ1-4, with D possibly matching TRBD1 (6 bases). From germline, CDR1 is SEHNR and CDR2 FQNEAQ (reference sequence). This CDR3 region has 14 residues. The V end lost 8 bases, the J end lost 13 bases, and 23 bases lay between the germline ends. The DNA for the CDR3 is TGTGCCAGCCAAAGGGCCGGCAGACAGGATATACTGTTTTTT. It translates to CASQRAGRQDILFF.

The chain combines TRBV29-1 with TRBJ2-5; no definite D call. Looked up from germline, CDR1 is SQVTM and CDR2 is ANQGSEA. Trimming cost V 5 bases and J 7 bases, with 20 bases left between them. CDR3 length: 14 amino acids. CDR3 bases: TGCAGCGTTTCCGCTCGACTGGTCCCGGGGACCCAGTACTTC. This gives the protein CSVSARLVPGTQYF.

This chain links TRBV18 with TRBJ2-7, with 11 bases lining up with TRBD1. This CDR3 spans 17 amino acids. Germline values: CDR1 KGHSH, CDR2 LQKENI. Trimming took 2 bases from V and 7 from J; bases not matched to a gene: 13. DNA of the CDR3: TGTGCCAGCTCACCATTATACCGGGACAGGGGGGTTGATGAGCAGTACTTC. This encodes CASSPLYRDRGVDEQYF.

In DNA form, the CDR3 reads TGTGCCAGCAGTTTACAGGGCAACGAGCAGTACTTC. Residues: CASSLQGNEQYF. The chain links TRBV28 to TRBJ2-7; a possible D gene is TRBD1 (5 bases). Trimming shortened V by 2 bases and J by 5 bases, and 7 bases separated the two germline ends. Per the germline V gene, CDR1 is MDHEN and CDR2 is SYDVKM. The length of the CDR3 is 12 residues.

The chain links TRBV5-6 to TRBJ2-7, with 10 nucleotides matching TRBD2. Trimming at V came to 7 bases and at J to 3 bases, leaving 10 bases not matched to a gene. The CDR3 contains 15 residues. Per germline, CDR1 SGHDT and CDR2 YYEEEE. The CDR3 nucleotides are TGTGCCAGCGGACCCCTGTGGACTAGCGGCTACGAGCAGTACTTC. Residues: CASGPLWTSGYEQYF.

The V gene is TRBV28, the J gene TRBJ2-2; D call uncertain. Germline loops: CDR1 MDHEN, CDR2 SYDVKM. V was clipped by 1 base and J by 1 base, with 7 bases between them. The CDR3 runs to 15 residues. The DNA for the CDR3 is TGTGCCAGCAGTTTATATTATGGGAACACCGGGGAGCTGTTTTTT. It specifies CASSLYYGNTGELFF.

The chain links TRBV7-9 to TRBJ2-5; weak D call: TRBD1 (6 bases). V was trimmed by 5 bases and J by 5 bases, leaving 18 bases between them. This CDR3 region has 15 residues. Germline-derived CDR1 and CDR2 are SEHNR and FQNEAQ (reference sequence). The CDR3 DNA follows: TGTGCCAGCAGCATCCGGGACACCGATGGGGAGACCCAGTACTTC. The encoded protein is CASSIRDTDGETQYF.

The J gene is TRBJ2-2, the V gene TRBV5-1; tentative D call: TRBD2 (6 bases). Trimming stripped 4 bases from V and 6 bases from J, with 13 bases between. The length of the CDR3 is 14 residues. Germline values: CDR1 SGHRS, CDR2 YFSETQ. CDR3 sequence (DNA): TGCGCCAGCAGCCTTTCCAGGGACTCCGGGGAGCTGTTTTTT. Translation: CASSLSRDSGELFF.

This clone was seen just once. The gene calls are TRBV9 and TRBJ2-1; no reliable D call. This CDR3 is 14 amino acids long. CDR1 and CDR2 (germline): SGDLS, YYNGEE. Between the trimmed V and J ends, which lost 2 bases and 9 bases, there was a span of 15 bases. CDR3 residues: CASSVSEVVGEQFF. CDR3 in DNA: TGTGCCAGCAGCGTGAGTGAAGTTGTCGGTGAGCAGTTCTTC.

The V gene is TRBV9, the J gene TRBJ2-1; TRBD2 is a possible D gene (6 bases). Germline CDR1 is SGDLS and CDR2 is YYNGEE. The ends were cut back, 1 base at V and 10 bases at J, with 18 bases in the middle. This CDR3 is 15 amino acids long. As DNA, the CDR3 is TGTGCCAGCAGCGTACTAGGGACTCTCCCCCAAGAGCAGTTCTTC. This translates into CASSVLGTLPQEQFF.

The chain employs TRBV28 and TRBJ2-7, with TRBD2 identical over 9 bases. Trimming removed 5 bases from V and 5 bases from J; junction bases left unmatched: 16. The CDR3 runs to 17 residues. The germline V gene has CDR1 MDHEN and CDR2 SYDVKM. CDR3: CASSAPPGREGRDEQYF. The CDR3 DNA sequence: TGTGCCAGCAGTGCTCCGCCGGGGCGGGAGGGCCGGGACGAGCAGTACTTC.

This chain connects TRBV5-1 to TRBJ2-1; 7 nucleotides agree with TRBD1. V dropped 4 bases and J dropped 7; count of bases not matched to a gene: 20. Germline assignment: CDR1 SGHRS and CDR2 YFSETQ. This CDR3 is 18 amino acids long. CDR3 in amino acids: CASSPGQHLTKLLNEQFF. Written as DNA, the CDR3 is TGCGCCAGCAGCCCGGGACAGCACCTGACAAAGCTACTAAATGAGCAGTTCTTC.

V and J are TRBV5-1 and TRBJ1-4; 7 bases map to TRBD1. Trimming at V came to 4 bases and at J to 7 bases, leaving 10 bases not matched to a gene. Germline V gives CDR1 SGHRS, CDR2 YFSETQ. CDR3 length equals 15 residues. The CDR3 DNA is TGCGCCAGCAGCGTGAGGGGGCAAGAAGGTGAAAAACTGTTTTTT. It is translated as CASSVRGQEGEKLFF.

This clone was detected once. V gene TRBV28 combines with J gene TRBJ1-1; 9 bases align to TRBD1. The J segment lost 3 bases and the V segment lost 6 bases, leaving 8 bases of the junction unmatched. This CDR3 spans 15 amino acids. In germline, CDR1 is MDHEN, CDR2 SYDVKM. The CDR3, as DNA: TGTGCCAGCAGATTGATACAGGGGGCGCACACTGAAGCTTTCTTT. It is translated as CASRLIQGAHTEAFF.